The source of this T cell receptor (beta chain) is a study of blood T cell repertoires in COVID-19. TCRdb's table, derived via immunoSEQ multiplex PCR, lists solely in-frame clones and lacks some. Of nearly 200,000 clones in the sample, around 90% are singletons; the top ten hold about 8.1%. The sample taken for sequencing was PBMCs or T cells enriched from blood (not recorded which). The TCR originated in a woman under 30 who had recovered from COVID-19.

The CDR3 sequence is CAISESKKTTNNEQFF. The DNA for the CDR3 is TGTGCCATCAGTGAGAGTAAGAAGACTACCAACAATGAGCAGTTCTTC. This chain links TRBV10-3 with TRBJ2-1; tentatively, D is TRBD2 (5 bases). The CDR3 length is 16 residues. V was pared by 2 bases and J by 5 bases, with 16 bases between. Germline V CDR1 and CDR2: ENHRY, SYGVKD.